In this sample, the clone carrying this TCR beta chain turned up many times. The data were taken from a study of T cells in Graves' hyperthyroidism and ophthalmopathy. Whole-study context: Pretreatment peripheral blood was obtained at initial diagnosis.

Amplified TCR beta CDR3 regions came from RNA transcripts. With the HTBI primer set, the TCR CDR3 went through a first round of RT-PCR. Each CDR3 protein gets one entry after TCRdb re-called the multiplex PCR reads with MiXCR. This sample has about 400,000 distinct CDR3 sequences; roughly 15% occur once, and the top ten carry around 19%. Between the trimmed V and J ends, which lost 4 bases and 5 bases, there was a span of 9 bases. The CDR3 totals 12 residues. Germline V gene data show CDR1 as SGHVS and CDR2 as FQNEAQ. The PBMCs had their origin in roughly 9.4 ml of fresh peripheral blood. V usage is TRBV7-8 and J usage is TRBJ2-7, with unresolved D. Sequenced sample: blood. The sequence came from a woman aged 25 to 39 with Graves' ophthalmopathy. The CDR3 sequence is CASSSTHDEQYF. CDR3 sequence (DNA): TGTGCCAGCAGCTCTACTCATGACGAGCAGTACTTC. Variable domain in full (rest from reference TRBV7-8 and TRBJ2-7): GAGVSQSPRYKVAKRGQDVALRCDPISGHVSLFWYQQALGQGPEFLTYFQNEAQLDKSGLPSDRFFAERPEGSVSTLKIQRTQQEDSAVYLCASSSTHDEQYFGPGTRLTVT.